This T cell receptor (beta chain) comes out of a study of cytomegalovirus exposure and HLA in healthy donors. Overall study findings and caveats: Trimming of TCR beta V- and J-genes showed a link, identified in a later analysis, to a missense DCLRE1C variant.

A multiplex PCR was run with 60 Vbeta primers and 13 Jbeta primers. The data were produced by immunoSEQ multiplex PCR, yet TCRdb's version contains in-frame clones alone and is incomplete. The data contain 150,000 to 200,000 clones, about 88% of them seen just once; the ten biggest clones take up approximately 1.5%. Germline V gene sequence: CDR1 SGHRS, CDR2 YFSETQ. The CDR3 is 17 residues long. Unmatched junction bases numbered 13, after V lost 3 bases and J lost 4 bases. As to this clone: As yet, its antigen is unknown.

This TCR was sampled from a woman between 18 and 29 years old in good health and CMV-seronegative. Sequenced sample: PBMCs. The V and J genes are TRBV5-1 and TRBJ2-7; 10 bases map to TRBD2. The DNA of the CDR3 is TGCGCCAGCAGCTCCTCAGGGCTAGCGGGGGTGCTATACGAGCAGTACTTC. It encodes CASSSSGLAGVLYEQYF.